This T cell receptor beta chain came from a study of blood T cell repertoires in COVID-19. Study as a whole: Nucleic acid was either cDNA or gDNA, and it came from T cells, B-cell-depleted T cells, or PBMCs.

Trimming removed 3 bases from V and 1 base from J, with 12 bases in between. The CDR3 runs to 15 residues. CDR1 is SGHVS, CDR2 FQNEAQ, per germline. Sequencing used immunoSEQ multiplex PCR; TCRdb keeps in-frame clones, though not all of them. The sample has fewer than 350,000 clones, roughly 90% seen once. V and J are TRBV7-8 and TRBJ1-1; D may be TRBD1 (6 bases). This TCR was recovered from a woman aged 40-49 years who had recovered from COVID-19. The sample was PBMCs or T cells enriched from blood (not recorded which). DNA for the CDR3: TGTGCCAGCAGCTTGACAGGTTCCCAGAACACTGAAGCTTTCTTT. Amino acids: CASSLTGSQNTEAFF.